This T cell receptor (beta chain) was sequenced in a study of blood T cell repertoires in COVID-19 (dated by TCRdb to 2020 to 2022). Notes on the research overall: Samples covering the acute and convalescent phases of COVID-19 were provided by collaborators in the United States, Italy and Spain. The prospective study material was composed of cDNA or gDNA derived from T cells, B-cell-depleted T cells, or PBMCs. The dataset comprised deeply sampled blood TCRbeta repertoires from subjects exposed to, actively infected with, or recovered from COVID-19. The repertoires were released in a freely available public database intended as a resource for research on the immune response to SARS-CoV-2. The samples were drawn from the first 160 participants of the ongoing ImmuneRACE study and from under 1,500 subjects provided by 6 global collaborators. Nearly every sample came with metadata listing a de-identified subject ID, COVID-19 status, age in years and sex. Where available, HLA class I and class II types were obtained from metadata supplied by the sample provider rather than from assay-based typing. What the research found in general, with its limitations: The quantity of clinical and demographic metadata differed by source and by participant and was supplied without curation.

The junction shows trimming of 9 bases on V and 9 bases on J, and the gene matches do not reach 3 bases of it. From cysteine to phenylalanine, the CDR3 is 12 amino acids long. Only CDR3 DNA remains: 36 bases, in frame from the first base. From the germline V gene, CDR1 is SNHLY and CDR2 is FYNNEI. TCRbeta CDR3 regions were amplified from genomic DNA by means of the immunoSEQ Assay, a bias-controlled multiplex PCR. On the authors' methods: Within the assay, amplification of reference gene primers was used to estimate how many nucleated cells each sample contained. To quantify the absolute abundance of each unique TCRbeta CDR3 rearrangement, sequence reads were collapsed and filtered. For each sample, productive Simpson clonality was calculated as the square root of Simpson's diversity index over productive rearrangements. In TCRdb, the immuneACCESS table is reduced to in-frame sequences with V and J assigned. These tables do not hold every clone; where another copy was compared, an unresolved V gene accounts for under half, and the others remain unexplained. V, J and clone size were drawn from that table, and D and trimming were deduced from the DNA. The sample has over 350,000 clones on record, around 89% of them singletons. The ten largest clones add up to roughly 4% of the sample.

Each collaborating institution followed its own protocols to collect whole blood in K2EDTA tubes. For TCRbeta analysis, collaborator samples were shipped as frozen whole blood, as isolated PBMCs, or as DNA extracted from either sample type. A word on this clone: The antigen it recognizes is unknown. Per-base qualities were not stored, and no clone one base away is much larger.

This clonotype was sampled from a woman aged 25-40 years with acute or convalescent COVID-19. Material: peripheral blood. The chain was built from TRBV2 and TRBJ1-6, and 9 junction bases match TRBD1. The DNA is TGTGCCAGGGGACAGGGTGGTTCACCCCTCCACTTT. Its coded protein is CARGQGGSPLHF.